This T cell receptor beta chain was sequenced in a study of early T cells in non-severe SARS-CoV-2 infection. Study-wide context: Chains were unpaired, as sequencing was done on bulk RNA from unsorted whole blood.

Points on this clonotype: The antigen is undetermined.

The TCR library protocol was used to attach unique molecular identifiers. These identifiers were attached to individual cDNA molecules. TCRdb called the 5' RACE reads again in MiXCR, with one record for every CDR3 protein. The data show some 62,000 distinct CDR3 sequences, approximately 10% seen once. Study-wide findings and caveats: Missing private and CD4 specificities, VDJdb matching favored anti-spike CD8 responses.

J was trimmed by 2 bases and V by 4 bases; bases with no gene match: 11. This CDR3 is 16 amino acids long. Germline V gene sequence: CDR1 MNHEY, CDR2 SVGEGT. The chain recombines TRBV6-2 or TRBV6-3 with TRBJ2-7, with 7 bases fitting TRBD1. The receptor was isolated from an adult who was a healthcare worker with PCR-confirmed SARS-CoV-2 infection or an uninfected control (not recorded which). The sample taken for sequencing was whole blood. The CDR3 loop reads CASSSLGQDNTYEQYV. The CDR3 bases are TGTGCCAGCAGTTCCCTAGGACAGGACAACACCTACGAGCAGTACGTC.